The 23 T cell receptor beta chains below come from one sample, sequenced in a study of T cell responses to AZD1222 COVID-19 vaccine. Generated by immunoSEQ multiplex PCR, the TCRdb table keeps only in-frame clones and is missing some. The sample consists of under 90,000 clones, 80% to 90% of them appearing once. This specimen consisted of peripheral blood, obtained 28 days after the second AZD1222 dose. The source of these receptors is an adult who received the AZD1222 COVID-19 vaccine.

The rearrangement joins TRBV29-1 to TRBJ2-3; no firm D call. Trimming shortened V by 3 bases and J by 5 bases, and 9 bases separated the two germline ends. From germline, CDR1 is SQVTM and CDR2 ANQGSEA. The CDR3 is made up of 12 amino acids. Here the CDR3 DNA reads TGCAGCGTTGACCCACGCGGAGATACGCAGTATTTT. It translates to CSVDPRGDTQYF.

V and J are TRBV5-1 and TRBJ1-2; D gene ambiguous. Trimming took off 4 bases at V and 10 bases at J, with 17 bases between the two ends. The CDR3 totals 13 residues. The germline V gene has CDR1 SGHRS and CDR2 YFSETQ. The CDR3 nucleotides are TGCGCCAGCAGCCCGAACGTGGAGGCTCCCTACACCTTC. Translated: CASSPNVEAPYTF.

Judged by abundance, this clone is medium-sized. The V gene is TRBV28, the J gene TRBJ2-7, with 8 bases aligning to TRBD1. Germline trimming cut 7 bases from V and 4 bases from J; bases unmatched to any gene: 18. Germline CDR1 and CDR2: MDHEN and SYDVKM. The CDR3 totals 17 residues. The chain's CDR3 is CASTTLGETGVDYEQYF. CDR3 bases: TGTGCCAGCACCACCCTGGGGGAGACAGGGGTAGATTACGAGCAGTACTTC.

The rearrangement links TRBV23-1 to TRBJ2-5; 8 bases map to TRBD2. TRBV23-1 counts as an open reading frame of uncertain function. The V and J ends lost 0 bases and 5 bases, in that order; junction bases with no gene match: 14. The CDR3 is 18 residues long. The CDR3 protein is CASSQSRKGGGIFETQYF. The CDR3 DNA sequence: TGCGCCAGCAGTCAATCGAGGAAGGGCGGGGGGATCTTTGAGACCCAGTACTTC.

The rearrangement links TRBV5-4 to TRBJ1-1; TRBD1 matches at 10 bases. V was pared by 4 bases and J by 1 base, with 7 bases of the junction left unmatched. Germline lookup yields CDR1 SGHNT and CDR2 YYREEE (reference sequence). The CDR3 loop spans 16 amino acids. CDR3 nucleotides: TGTGCCAGCAGCCCGCGGACAGGGGGAAGGAACACTGAAGCTTTCTTT. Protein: CASSPRTGGRNTEAFF.

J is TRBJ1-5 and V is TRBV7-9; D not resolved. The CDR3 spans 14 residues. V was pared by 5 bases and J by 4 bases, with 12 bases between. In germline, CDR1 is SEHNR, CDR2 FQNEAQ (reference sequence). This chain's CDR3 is CASSAFQVNQPQHF. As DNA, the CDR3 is TGTGCCAGCAGCGCGTTCCAGGTTAATCAGCCCCAGCATTTT.

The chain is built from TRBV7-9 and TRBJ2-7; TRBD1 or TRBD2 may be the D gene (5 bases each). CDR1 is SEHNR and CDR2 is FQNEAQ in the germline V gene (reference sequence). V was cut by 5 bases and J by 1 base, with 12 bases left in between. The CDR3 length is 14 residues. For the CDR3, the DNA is TGTGCCAGCAGCCCCGGGGACCCTTCCTACGAGCAGTACTTC. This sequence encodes CASSPGDPSYEQYF.

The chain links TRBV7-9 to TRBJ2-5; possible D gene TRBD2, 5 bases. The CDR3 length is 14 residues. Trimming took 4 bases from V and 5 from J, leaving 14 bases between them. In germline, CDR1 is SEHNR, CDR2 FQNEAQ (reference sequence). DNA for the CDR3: TGTGCCAGCAGCTCTGGTCCGGGGTGGGAGACCCAGTACTTC. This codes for CASSSGPGWETQYF.

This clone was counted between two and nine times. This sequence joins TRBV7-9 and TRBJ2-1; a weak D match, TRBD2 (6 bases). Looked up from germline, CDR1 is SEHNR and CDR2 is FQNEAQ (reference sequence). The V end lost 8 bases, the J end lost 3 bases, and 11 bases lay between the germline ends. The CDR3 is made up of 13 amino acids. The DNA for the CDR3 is TGTGCCAGCGAAGGGACTTACTACAATGAGCAGTTCTTC. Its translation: CASEGTYYNEQFF.

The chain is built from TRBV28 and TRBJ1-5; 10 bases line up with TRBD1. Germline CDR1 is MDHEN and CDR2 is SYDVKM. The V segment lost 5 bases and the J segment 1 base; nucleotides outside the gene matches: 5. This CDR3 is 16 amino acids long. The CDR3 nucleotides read TGTGCCAGCAGTCGACAGGGGGCTGGAAGCAATCAGCCCCAGCATTTT. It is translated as CASSRQGAGSNQPQHF.

CDR3 nucleotide sequence: TGTGCCAGCAGCGTAGTTCGACAGAACACTGAAGCTTTCTTT. Translated: CASSVVRQNTEAFF. The rearrangement links TRBV9 to TRBJ1-1; D call uncertain. The CDR3 sequence is 14 residues long. Germline CDR1 reads SGDLS; CDR2 reads YYNGEE. The ends were cut back, 0 bases at V and 1 base at J, with 7 bases in the middle.

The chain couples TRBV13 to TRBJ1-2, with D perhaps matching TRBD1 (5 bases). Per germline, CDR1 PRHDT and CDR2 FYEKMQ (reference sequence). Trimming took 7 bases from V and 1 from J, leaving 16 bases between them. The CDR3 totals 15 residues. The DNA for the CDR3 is TGTGCCAGCACCCCCCGTGGGACCTTTAACTATGGCTACACCTTC. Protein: CASTPRGTFNYGYTF.

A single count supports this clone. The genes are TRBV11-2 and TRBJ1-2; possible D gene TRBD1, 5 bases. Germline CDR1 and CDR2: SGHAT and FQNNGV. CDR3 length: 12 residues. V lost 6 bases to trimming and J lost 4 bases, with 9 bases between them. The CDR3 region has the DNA TGTGCCAGCAGTCTAGGGGTCTATGGCTACACCTTC. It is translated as CASSLGVYGYTF.

The CDR3 protein is CASNPPQGSLYEQYF. Written as DNA, the CDR3 is TGTGCCAGCAATCCCCCACAGGGATCCCTTTACGAGCAGTACTTC. V and J are TRBV2 and TRBJ2-7, with D tentatively TRBD1 (6 bases). The germline V and J ends were trimmed by 7 bases and 4 bases, with 20 bases remaining between them. Germline CDR1 SNHLY, CDR2 FYNNEI. CDR3 length: 15 residues.

The CDR3 coding sequence is TGTGCCAGCAGTTCCTGGTCTCAGCCCCAGCATTTT. It encodes CASSSWSQPQHF. The genes are TRBV12-3 or TRBV12-4 and TRBJ1-5; D not resolved. Between the trimmed V and J ends, which lost 4 bases and 6 bases, there was a span of 7 bases. The CDR3 runs 12 residues.

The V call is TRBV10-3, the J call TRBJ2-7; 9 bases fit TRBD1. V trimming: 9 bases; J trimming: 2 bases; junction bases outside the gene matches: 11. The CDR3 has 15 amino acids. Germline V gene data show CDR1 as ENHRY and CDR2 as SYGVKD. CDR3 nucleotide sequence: TGTGCCATTACCAAGGGACAGGGAACCACCTACGAGCAGTACTTC. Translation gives CAITKGQGTTYEQYF.

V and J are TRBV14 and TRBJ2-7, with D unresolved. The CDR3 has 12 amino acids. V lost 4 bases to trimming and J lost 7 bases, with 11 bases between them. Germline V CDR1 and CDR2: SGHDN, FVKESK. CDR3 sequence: CASSRTVREQYF. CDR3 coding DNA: TGTGCCAGCAGCCGGACGGTCCGGGAGCAGTACTTC.

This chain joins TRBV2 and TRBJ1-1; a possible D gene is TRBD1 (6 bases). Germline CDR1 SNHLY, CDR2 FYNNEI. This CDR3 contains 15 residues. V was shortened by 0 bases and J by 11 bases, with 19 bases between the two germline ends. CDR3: CASSEASGVYVGAFF. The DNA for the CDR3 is TGTGCCAGCAGTGAAGCGTCAGGGGTGTATGTCGGCGCTTTCTTT.

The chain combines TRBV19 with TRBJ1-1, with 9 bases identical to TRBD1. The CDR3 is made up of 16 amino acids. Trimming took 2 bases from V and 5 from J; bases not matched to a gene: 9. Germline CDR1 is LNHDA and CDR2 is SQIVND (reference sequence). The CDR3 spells CASSIKTGTGLTEAFF. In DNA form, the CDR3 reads TGTGCCAGTAGTATAAAAACCGGGACAGGGTTGACTGAAGCTTTCTTT.

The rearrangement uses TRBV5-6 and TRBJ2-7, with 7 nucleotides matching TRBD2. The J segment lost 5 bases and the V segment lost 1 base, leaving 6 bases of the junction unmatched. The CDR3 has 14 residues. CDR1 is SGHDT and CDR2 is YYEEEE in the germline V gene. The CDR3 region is CASSLSPTSNEQYF. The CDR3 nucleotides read TGTGCCAGCAGCTTGTCCCCGACTAGCAACGAGCAGTACTTC. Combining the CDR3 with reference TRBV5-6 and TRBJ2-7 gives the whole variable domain DAGVTQSPTHLIKTRGQQVTLRCSPKSGHDTVSWYQQALGQGPQFIFQYYEEEERQRGNFPDRFSGHQFPNYSSELNVNALLLGDSALYLCASSLSPTSNEQYFGPGTRLTVT.

CDR3 region: CASSPYRDNYGYTF. The CDR3 bases are TGTGCCAGCTCACCGTACAGGGACAACTATGGCTACACCTTC. This sequence joins TRBV18 and TRBJ1-2; D is possibly TRBD1 (6 bases). The CDR3 totals 14 residues. V shed 3 bases and J shed 2 bases, with 10 bases lying between them. Germline V CDR1 and CDR2: KGHSH, LQKENI.

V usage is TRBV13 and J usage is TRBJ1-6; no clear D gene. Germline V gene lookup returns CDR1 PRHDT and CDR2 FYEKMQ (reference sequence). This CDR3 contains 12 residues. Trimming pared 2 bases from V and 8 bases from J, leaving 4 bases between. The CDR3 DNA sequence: TGTGCCAGCAGCTTAACAGATTCACCCCTCCACTTT. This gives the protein CASSLTDSPLHF.

In DNA form, the CDR3 reads TGTGCCAGCAGCGACACCGTTGGGACATGGAACACTGAAGCTTTCTTT. Its protein is CASSDTVGTWNTEAFF. This chain uses TRBV7-8 with TRBJ1-1; TRBD1 is a possible D gene (6 bases). This CDR3 has 16 amino acids. V lost 5 bases and J lost 1, with 17 bases in between. Germline values: CDR1 SGHVS, CDR2 FQNEAQ.